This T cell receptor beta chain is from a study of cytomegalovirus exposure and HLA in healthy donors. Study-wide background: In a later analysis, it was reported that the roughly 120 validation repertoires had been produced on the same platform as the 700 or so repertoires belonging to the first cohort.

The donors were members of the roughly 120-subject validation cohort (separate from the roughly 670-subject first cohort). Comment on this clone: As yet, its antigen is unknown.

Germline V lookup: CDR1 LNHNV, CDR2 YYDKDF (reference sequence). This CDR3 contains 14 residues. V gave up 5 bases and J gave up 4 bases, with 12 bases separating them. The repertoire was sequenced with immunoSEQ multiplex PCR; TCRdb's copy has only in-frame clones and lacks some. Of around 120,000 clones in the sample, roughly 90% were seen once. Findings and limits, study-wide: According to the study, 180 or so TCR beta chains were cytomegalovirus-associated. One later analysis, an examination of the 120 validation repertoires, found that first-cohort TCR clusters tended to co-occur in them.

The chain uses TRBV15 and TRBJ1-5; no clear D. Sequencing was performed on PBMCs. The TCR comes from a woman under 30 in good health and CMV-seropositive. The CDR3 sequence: CATSSLSGNQPQHF. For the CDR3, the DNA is TGTGCCACCAGCTCGTTGAGCGGGAATCAGCCCCAGCATTTT.